Detailed here is one T cell receptor (beta chain). The antigen remains undetermined. The DNA is left out, because the CDR3 cannot be placed on it with certainty; the CDR3 is given as TCRdb lists it. The data were taken from a study of tumor and adjacent non-tumor tissue in lung cancer. Across the whole study: Approximately 4.2 million productive TCRbeta reads were obtained per sample on average. Notes on the study in general: In normal lung, the top 100 clones were significantly more dominant than in tumor. Tumor tissue had significantly higher TCR diversity than normal lung.

Termini included, the CDR3 measures 17 amino acids. Germline V gene data show CDR1 as MGHRA and CDR2 as YSYEKL. A modified ARM-PCR protocol with three rounds of nested PCR amplified TCRbeta. Via MiXCR, TCRdb re-called the multiplex PCR reads, giving one row per CDR3 protein. The sample shows 80,000 to 100,000 distinct CDR3 sequences, around three quarters of them seen only once. This sample's RNA came from whole unsorted tissue. This non-tumor lung sample came from over 3 cm beyond the tumor edge. Chemotherapy-naive patients with new lung cancer underwent thoracic surgery in China, August–late 2014. This sequence originates from a man aged 55 to 70 with small cell lung cancer. What was sequenced was distant non-tumor lung tissue. The J gene is TRBJ1-4, the V gene TRBV4-1; the table gives TRBD1 as D, unverified against the DNA. CDR3 residues: CASSRLWTRASNEKLFF.